This TCR beta chain was sequenced during a study of T cells in Graves' hyperthyroidism and ophthalmopathy (dated by TCRdb to about 2019). Turning to the overall study: Peripheral blood was sampled at the time of initial diagnosis, prior to any treatment. To identify distinguishing TCR V-J signatures, a discovery cohort of 100 patients was used, comprising some 45 with Graves' ophthalmopathy and some 57 with stable Graves' hyperthyroidism. Prospective prediction of ophthalmopathy was tested in an independent validation cohort of 18 to 20 hyperthyroidism patients and 17 patients who later progressed to ophthalmopathy. The approximately 98 discovery patients were randomly divided into training and test sets at a 7:3 ratio. Thyroid tissue and blood T-cell repertoires from several Graves' hyperthyroidism patients were also compared in the study. Once sampling was done, hyperthyroidism patients were given methimazole at a starting dose of 30 mg daily, whereas ophthalmopathy patients were given high-dose intravenous methylprednisolone. According to the paper, TCR Vbeta CDR3 sequencing was carried out on some 130 peripheral blood samples, which came from over 40 ophthalmopathy, around 75 hyperthyroidism and approximately 17 progressor patients.

Graves' hyperthyroidism was defined as stable when no progression to ophthalmopathy occurred over 18 months of follow-up. Hyperthyroidism patients were aged 18 to 65 years and newly diagnosed, with disease duration of less than 2 months. Any patient with an uncontrolled infection, another autoimmune disease, pregnancy or lactation was excluded. Diagnoses were established on the basis of clinical symptoms, serum thyroxine and TRAb, thyroid ultrasound, and orbital computed tomography. PBMCs were separated from 8 to 10 ml of fresh peripheral blood using Ficoll-Paque density gradient centrifugation. Total RNA was extracted with Trizol reagent, and quality was checked on an Agilent 2100 Bioanalyzer. Summary of the overall study and its limitations: During validation, the model predicted progression to ophthalmopathy a median of approximately six months ahead of onset, with approximately 71% sensitivity and more than 72% specificity. No statistical method was used to set the sample size in advance, and investigators knew the group allocation. A model built on a 13 V-J signature distinguished ophthalmopathy from stable hyperthyroidism, reaching 85% to 90% sensitivity and approximately 83% specificity in cross-validation and 80%/75% in testing. Most expanded thyroid clonotypes (frequency above 0.001) were also found in blood, which suggests that blood repertoires may mirror thyroid immune responses.

As for this clonotype: Its specific antigen is unknown. The record has no base qualities; no much larger clone is one base away.

The TCR beta CDR3 regions were amplified from RNA transcripts. The TCR CDR3 was subjected to a first round of RT-PCR using the HTBI primer set and the Qiagen OneStep RT-PCR kit. The libraries were constructed in a second round of multiplex PCR and then size-selected and purified. Paired-end sequencing of the libraries was performed with 100 bp reads on an Illumina HiSeq2000. For the original study's pipeline: SOAPnuke was used to process the raw data, with reads discarded if the reads contained adapters or uncalled bases, had a mean Phred below 15, or lacked an exact constant-primer or identifier match. High-quality paired reads were merged with COPE v1.2.5, and unique nucleotide sequences were defined as clonotypes. MiTCR v1.1 was used to align clonotypes to the IMGT TRBV, TRBD and TRBJ reference segments. Analysis was restricted to V-J combinations with a frequency above 0.0001, which covered roughly 99% of repertoires. A TCS score was defined as the ratio between F50 (clonal expansion) and ExV (chaos), using BLOSUM62-based TCRdist between CDR3 peptides within each V-J. Welch's t-statistics and random forest reduced 500 to 550 V-J features to fewer than 15, which were used in a naive Bayes classifier (R e1071). In-frame beta chains were kept once TCRdb had trimmed the public reads at Q25 with fastp and called clones with MiXCR. Here each entry gathers all rows of one CDR3 protein and keeps the most common genes and DNA. TCRdb's processing, not the study's, gives the V and J calls here. This sample gives hundreds of thousands of distinct CDR3 sequences in total; 25% of them show up just once. Less than 75% of the sample belongs to the ten largest clones.

The TCR originated in a man aged 50 or older with Graves' hyperthyroidism. The specimen was blood.

The CDR3 sequence is CSARDSTTANSPLHF. The sequenced DNA: TGCAGTGCTAGAGATTCAACGACAGCAAATTCACCCCTCCACTTT. The chain is encoded by TRBV20-1 joined to TRBJ1-6; 5 matching bases give a weak D call of TRBD1. CDR1 DFQATT and CDR2 SNEGSKA are derived from the germline V gene (reference sequence). The V and J ends are trimmed by 0 bases and 7 bases, leaving 13 bases between them. Spanning cysteine to phenylalanine, the CDR3 consists of 15 amino acids. Just CDR3 DNA is preserved here, 45 bases in frame from base 1.